The clone carrying this T cell receptor beta chain has a handful of counts. The length of the CDR3 is 15 residues. V lost 4 bases, J lost 1 base, and 16 bases lay in between. Germline V gene lookup returns CDR1 SQVTM and CDR2 ANQGSEA. The data derive from a study of T cell repertoires in cytomegalovirus infection. Study in general: The public TCR beta signatures pointed to both CMV infection and matching HLA type.

One entry per CDR3 protein results from TCRdb running MiXCR on the reads. This table has fewer than 550,000 distinct CDR3 sequences, 26% appearing once. Sequenced material: PBMCs. The TCR was taken from a human donor in good health (CMV status not recorded). Some clones in this sample may be carry-over from other donors' samples. V gene TRBV29-1 combines with J gene TRBJ1-2; D might be TRBD1 (6 bases). CDR3 sequence reads: CSVATPRGVNYGYTF. For the CDR3, the DNA is TGCAGCGTTGCTACCCCTAGGGGGGTTAACTATGGCTACACCTTC.